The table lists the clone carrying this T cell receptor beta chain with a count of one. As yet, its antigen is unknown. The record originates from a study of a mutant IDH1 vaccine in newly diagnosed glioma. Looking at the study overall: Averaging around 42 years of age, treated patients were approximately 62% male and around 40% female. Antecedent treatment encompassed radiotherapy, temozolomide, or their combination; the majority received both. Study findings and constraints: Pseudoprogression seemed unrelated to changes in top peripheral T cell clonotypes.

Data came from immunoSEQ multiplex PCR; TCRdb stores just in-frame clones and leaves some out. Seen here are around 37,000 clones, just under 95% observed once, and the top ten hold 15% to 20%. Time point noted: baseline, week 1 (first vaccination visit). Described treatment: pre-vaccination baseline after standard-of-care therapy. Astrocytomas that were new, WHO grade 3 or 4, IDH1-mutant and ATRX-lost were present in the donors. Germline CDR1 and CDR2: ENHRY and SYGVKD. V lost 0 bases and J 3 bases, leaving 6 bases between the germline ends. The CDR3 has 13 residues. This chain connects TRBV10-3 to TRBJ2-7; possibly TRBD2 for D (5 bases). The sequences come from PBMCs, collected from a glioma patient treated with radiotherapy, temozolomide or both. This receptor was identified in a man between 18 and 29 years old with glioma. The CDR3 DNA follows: TGTGCCATCAGTGAGTCAGAGGGCTACGAGCAGTACTTC. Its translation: CAISESEGYEQYF.